What follows are 6 T cell receptor beta chains derived from one specimen sequenced in a study of T cell clonality in common variable immunodeficiency (dated by TCRdb to between 2014 and 2017). Their recognized antigens are unknown. Results and caveats for the whole study, not just this receptor: CVID TCRbeta sequences reportedly showed fewer deletions and N-nucleotide insertions and lacked highly modified clones with 13 or more V deletions.

Libraries were constructed by the immunoSEQ multiplex PCR assay. TCRdb retrieved this table from immuneACCESS and kept in-frame rearrangements only. Not all clones are present; in checked studies, unresolved V genes account for under half, and no reason is known for the remainder. This specimen's table enumerates about 15,000 clones. The top ten clonotypes cover 4.9% of the sample. The sequenced sample was peripheral blood mononuclear cells. The source is a human donor with common variable immunodeficiency.

Concerning this clone itself: The read comes to an end 3 residues before the CDR3 does, leaving the germline J gene to fill in the end. This chain uses TRBV19 with TRBJ1-3; D remains unclear. Trimming pared 5 bases from V and 0 bases from J, leaving 11 bases between. There are 15 residues in the CDR3. The germline V gene has CDR1 LNHDA and CDR2 SQIVND (reference sequence). CDR3 DNA, as far as it was read: TGTGCCAGTAGTGTCTTCAGTTTCTCTGGAAACACC. Residues: CASSVFSFSGNT. The whole CDR3 sequence is CASSVFSFSGNTIYF. The entire variable domain, with the rest obtained from reference TRBV19 and TRBJ1-3, is as follows: DGGITQSPKYLFRKEGQNVTLSCEQNLNHDAMYWYRQDPGQGLRLIYYSQIVNDFQKGDIAEGYSVSREKKESFPLTVTSAQKNPTAFYLCASSVFSFSGNTIYFGEGSWLTVV.

CDR3 protein: CASGAYTEAFF. The CDR3 bases that were read are TGTGCCAGCGGGGCGTACACTGAA. The gene calls are TRBV2 and TRBJ1-1; perhaps TRBD1 as D (5 bases). The observed sequence ends 3 residues before the CDR3 terminus, with the missing tail filled in from the germline J gene. The ends were cut back, 8 bases at V and 3 bases at J, with 7 bases in the middle. The germline V gene has CDR1 SNHLY and CDR2 FYNNEI. The CDR3 sequence is 11 residues long.

This clone is medium-sized (0.01 to 0.1%) by frequency. With the read ending 3 residues before the CDR3 end, the germline J gene is used to fill in that end. This chain connects TRBV7-9 to TRBJ1-1; maybe TRBD1 (6 bases). The germline V gene encodes CDR1 SEHNR and CDR2 FQNEAQ (reference sequence). The CDR3 runs to 13 residues. With 6 bases removed from V and 4 bases from J, the gap between germline ends came to 12 bases. The sequenced CDR3 bases are TGTGCCAGCAGGGATCCAGGGGTCACTGAA. Translating gives CASRDPGVTE. The whole CDR3 sequence reads CASRDPGVTEAFF.

A remark on this clone: The CDR3 extends 3 residues past the end of the read, so its final part is completed from the germline J gene. The chain links TRBV5-1 to TRBJ2-3, with D perhaps matching TRBD1 (5 bases). V was shortened by 0 bases and J by 3 bases, with 8 bases between the two germline ends. In germline, CDR1 is SGHRS, CDR2 YFSETQ. This CDR3 has 14 amino acids. CDR3 sequence reads: CASSLEQVTDTQYF. The sequenced CDR3 bases are TGCGCCAGCAGCTTGGAACAGGTTACAGATACG.

Comments on this clone: The DNA ends 3 residues before the CDR3 does, and the rest of the CDR3 is filled in from the germline J gene. The V and J genes are TRBV5-1 and TRBJ2-4, with 14 bases lining up with TRBD2. Germline V gene lookup returns CDR1 SGHRS and CDR2 YFSETQ. The CDR3 runs 15 residues. V dropped 5 bases and J dropped 8; count of bases not matched to a gene: 6. The CDR3 region is CASSGTSGGGDIQYF. The CDR3 bases that were read are TGCGCCAGCAGTGGGACTAGCGGGGGCGGGGACATT.

Note on this clone: The CDR3 is cut off 3 residues early in the read; its end comes from the germline J gene. V is TRBV5-1 and J is TRBJ2-7; weak D call: TRBD1 (6 bases). The CDR3 extends over 14 amino acids. CDR1 SGHRS and CDR2 YFSETQ come from the germline V gene. V was shortened by 0 bases and J by 2 bases, with 9 bases between the two germline ends. CDR3 protein: CASSLVGGPYEQYF. The sequenced part of the CDR3 DNA is TGCGCCAGCAGCTTGGTAGGGGGACCCTACGAG.